The entry below describes one T cell receptor (beta chain). Clones were read by immunoSEQ multiplex PCR, and TCRdb kept only the in-frame ones, dropping some. The table has some 100,000 clones, approximately 87% seen once; the top ten hold over 15%. The sample belongs to a study of blood T cell repertoires in COVID-19. Unmatched junction bases numbered 2, after V lost 3 bases and J lost 9 bases. The CDR3 sequence is 14 residues long. Per germline, CDR1 LNHDA and CDR2 SQIVND (reference sequence). This sequence was found in a woman between 55 and 75 years old with acute or convalescent COVID-19. The sequencing sample was made of peripheral blood. The gene calls are TRBV19 and TRBJ1-6, with 10 bases lining up with TRBD1. The CDR3 here is CASSIRDRGSPLHF. For the CDR3, the DNA is TGTGCCAGTAGTATCCGGGACAGGGGTTCACCCCTCCACTTT. The full variable domain, completed using reference TRBV19 and TRBJ1-6, is DGGITQSPKYLFRKEGQNVTLSCEQNLNHDAMYWYRQDPGQGLRLIYYSQIVNDFQKGDIAEGYSVSREKKESFPLTVTSAQKNPTAFYLCASSIRDRGSPLHFGNGTRLTVT.